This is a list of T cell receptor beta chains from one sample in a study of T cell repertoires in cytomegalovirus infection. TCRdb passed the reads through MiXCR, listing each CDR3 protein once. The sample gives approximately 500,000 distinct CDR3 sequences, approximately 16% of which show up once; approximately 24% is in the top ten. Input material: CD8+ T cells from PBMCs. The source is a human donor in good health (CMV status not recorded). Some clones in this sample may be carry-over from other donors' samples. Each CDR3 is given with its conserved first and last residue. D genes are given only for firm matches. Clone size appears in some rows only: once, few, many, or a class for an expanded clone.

CDR3nt: TGTGCCAGCAACGACGGGGGTCCGGGAGATACGCAGTATTTT; CDR3aa: CASNDGGPGDTQYF; d_gene: NA; abundance: many; v_gene: TRBV27; j_gene: TRBJ2-3
CDR3nt: TGTGCCAGCAGCTTTTTTGGGGGCGATGAGCAGTTCTTC; CDR3aa: CASSFFGGDEQFF; d_gene: NA; abundance: many; v_gene: TRBV7-2; j_gene: TRBJ2-1
CDR3nt: TGTGCCAGCAGTTCCCGGGGACTAGCGGGAGTGGGTGAGCAGTTCTTC; CDR3aa: CASSSRGLAGVGEQFF; d_gene: TRBD2; abundance: many; v_gene: TRBV28; j_gene: TRBJ2-1
CDR3nt: TGCGCCAGCAGCTTGGGTTTCGGGAAGAATGAGCAGTTCTTC; CDR3aa: CASSLGFGKNEQFF; d_gene: NA; abundance: many; v_gene: TRBV5-1; j_gene: TRBJ2-1
CDR3nt: TGTGCCAGCAGTTTCGGGGCAGCTAGCACAGATACGCAGTATTTT; CDR3aa: CASSFGAASTDTQYF; d_gene: NA; abundance: many; v_gene: TRBV12-3/TRBV12-4; j_gene: TRBJ2-3
CDR3nt: TGTGCCAGCAGTTCCCTACTTCGGACAGGGTCTTCCTACGAGCAGTACTTC; CDR3aa: CASSSLLRTGSSYEQYF; d_gene: TRBD1; abundance: few; v_gene: TRBV28; j_gene: TRBJ2-7
CDR3nt: TGTGCCAGCAGTAGGCAGGGGGACACTGAAGCTTTCTTT; CDR3aa: CASSRQGDTEAFF; d_gene: TRBD1; abundance: few; v_gene: TRBV27; j_gene: TRBJ1-1
CDR3nt: TGTGCTAGCAGCCCGACTCTCCCGACCACAGATACGCATTATTTT; CDR3aa: CASSPTLPTTDTHYF; d_gene: NA; abundance: NA; v_gene: TRBV7-6; j_gene: TRBJ2-3
CDR3nt: TGTGCCAGTAGTATAGTAGCGGGACAGGGGAGGTTGGATGAGCAGTTCTTC; CDR3aa: CASSIVAGQGRLDEQFF; d_gene: TRBD1; abundance: few; v_gene: TRBV19; j_gene: TRBJ2-1
CDR3nt: TGTGCCAGCAGTCCCGGAAGAGAGGGCACTGAAGCTTTCTTT; CDR3aa: CASSPGREGTEAFF; d_gene: NA; abundance: few; v_gene: TRBV2; j_gene: TRBJ1-1
CDR3nt: TGTGCCAGCAGTTTCACGGGAGGAATGTCAGGATCACCCCTCCACTTT; CDR3aa: CASSFTGGMSGSPLHF; d_gene: NA; abundance: NA; v_gene: TRBV27; j_gene: TRBJ1-6
CDR3nt: TGTGCCAGCAGTCAGATGCGGTGGGAGACCCAGTACTTC; CDR3aa: CASSQMRWETQYF; d_gene: NA; abundance: many; v_gene: TRBV12-3/TRBV12-4; j_gene: TRBJ2-5
CDR3nt: TGTGCCAGCAGCACACAGGGCAGGGAAGATGAGCAGTTCTTC; CDR3aa: CASSTQGREDEQFF; d_gene: NA; abundance: many; v_gene: TRBV7-9; j_gene: TRBJ2-1
CDR3nt: TGTGCCAGCAGTTTATGGCCGGGTCGGAACACTGAAGCTTTCTTT; CDR3aa: CASSLWPGRNTEAFF; d_gene: NA; abundance: few; v_gene: TRBV27; j_gene: TRBJ1-1
CDR3nt: TGTGCCAGCAGCTTAGTTATGGGGCCTGGATCACCCCTCCACTTT; CDR3aa: CASSLVMGPGSPLHF; d_gene: NA; abundance: many; v_gene: TRBV7-9; j_gene: TRBJ1-6
CDR3nt: TGTGCCAGCAGCACCCGCCTCGGACAGGGGGTAAATCCTGAGCAGTTCTTC; CDR3aa: CASSTRLGQGVNPEQFF; d_gene: TRBD1; abundance: many; v_gene: TRBV6-6; j_gene: TRBJ2-1
CDR3nt: TGTGCCAGCAGCCAAGATTATTCTGTCGGGAGAGGAGGAGATACGCAGTATTTT; CDR3aa: CASSQDYSVGRGGDTQYF; d_gene: NA; abundance: many; v_gene: TRBV4-2; j_gene: TRBJ2-3
CDR3nt: TGCGCCAGCAGTGAGTCCTGGGACAGGGCGTCTGGCTACACCTTC; CDR3aa: CASSESWDRASGYTF; d_gene: TRBD1; abundance: NA; v_gene: TRBV10-2; j_gene: TRBJ1-2
CDR3nt: TGTGCCAGCAGCGGGGACAGTATGGTGGCGATTCAGTACTTC; CDR3aa: CASSGDSMVAIQYF; d_gene: TRBD1; abundance: few; v_gene: TRBV11-2; j_gene: TRBJ2-4
CDR3nt: TGTGCCAGCAGTCCGGGCGTCGTCCAAGAGACCCAGTACTTC; CDR3aa: CASSPGVVQETQYF; d_gene: NA; abundance: NA; v_gene: TRBV5-6; j_gene: TRBJ2-5
CDR3nt: TGTGCCAGCAGCTTAGCCTCTAGGCAAGAGACCCAGTACTTC; CDR3aa: CASSLASRQETQYF; d_gene: NA; abundance: many; v_gene: TRBV11-2; j_gene: TRBJ2-5
CDR3nt: TGTGCCTGGAGTCCACCCCGGACACCACCAACTGCCTATGGCTACACCTTC; CDR3aa: CAWSPPRTPPTAYGYTF; d_gene: NA; abundance: NA; v_gene: TRBV30; j_gene: TRBJ1-2
CDR3nt: TGTGCCAGCAGCTCTTTGGACAGGGGGGACAATGAGCAGTTCTTC; CDR3aa: CASSSLDRGDNEQFF; d_gene: TRBD1; abundance: NA; v_gene: TRBV7-9; j_gene: TRBJ2-1
CDR3nt: TGTGCCACCGGGGGGGGAACGCACGAGCAGTACTTC; CDR3aa: CATGGGTHEQYF; d_gene: TRBD2; abundance: few; v_gene: TRBV15; j_gene: TRBJ2-7
CDR3nt: TGTGCCACCAGTTCCCTGGGTCGGGGGGCCTACGAGCAGTACTTC; CDR3aa: CATSSLGRGAYEQYF; d_gene: TRBD2; abundance: NA; v_gene: TRBV24-1; j_gene: TRBJ2-7
CDR3nt: TGTGCCAGCAAGGGACACGGTAATCTCGGGGGAGCTGACAATGAGCAGTTCTTC; CDR3aa: CASKGHGNLGGADNEQFF; d_gene: NA; abundance: many; v_gene: TRBV6-2/TRBV6-3; j_gene: TRBJ2-1
CDR3nt: TGTGCCAGCAGTTACTCTCGCGGGAGGGCAGATACGCAGTATTTT; CDR3aa: CASSYSRGRADTQYF; d_gene: TRBD2; abundance: many; v_gene: TRBV6-5; j_gene: TRBJ2-3
CDR3nt: TGTGCCAGCAGTGACTCGAAGGAGGGGGCTGTCGGGGAGCTGTTTTTT; CDR3aa: CASSDSKEGAVGELFF; d_gene: NA; abundance: few; v_gene: TRBV6-4; j_gene: TRBJ2-2
CDR3nt: TGCGCCAGCAGCTTGAGGGGGGGACGACAGGGTGATTCACCCCTCCACTTT; CDR3aa: CASSLRGGRQGDSPLHF; d_gene: TRBD1; abundance: few; v_gene: TRBV5-1; j_gene: TRBJ1-6
CDR3nt: TGTGCCATCGACGCCGCGAACACCGGGGAGCTGTTTTTT; CDR3aa: CAIDAANTGELFF; d_gene: NA; abundance: many; v_gene: TRBV6-2/TRBV6-3; j_gene: TRBJ2-2
CDR3nt: TGTGCCAGCAGCTTAATCGTCGAGCGGGGATTAAAAGAGACCCAGTACTTC; CDR3aa: CASSLIVERGLKETQYF; d_gene: TRBD2; abundance: few; v_gene: TRBV7-2; j_gene: TRBJ2-5
CDR3nt: TGTGCCAGCAGTTACGCCGGGACTAGCGGCACAGATACGCAGTATTTT; CDR3aa: CASSYAGTSGTDTQYF; d_gene: TRBD2; abundance: few; v_gene: TRBV6-2/TRBV6-3; j_gene: TRBJ2-3
CDR3nt: TGCAGTGCTAGAGATTTGGCCGGGAGGTTCGGTTACACCGGGGAGCTGTTTTTT; CDR3aa: CSARDLAGRFGYTGELFF; d_gene: TRBD2; abundance: NA; v_gene: TRBV20-1; j_gene: TRBJ2-2
CDR3nt: TGTGCCAGCAGCCTCGGACAGGGGGCCACTGAAGCTTTCTTT; CDR3aa: CASSLGQGATEAFF; d_gene: TRBD1; abundance: many; v_gene: TRBV7-3; j_gene: TRBJ1-1
CDR3nt: TGTGCCAGCAGCTCTGTGTGGGGGTCGCCACTTTATGGCTACACCTTC; CDR3aa: CASSSVWGSPLYGYTF; d_gene: NA; abundance: many; v_gene: TRBV7-2; j_gene: TRBJ1-2
CDR3nt: TGTGCCAGCAGCCAAGACCGAATAGCGGGGGGCACCGGGGAGCTGTTTTTT; CDR3aa: CASSQDRIAGGTGELFF; d_gene: TRBD2; abundance: few; v_gene: TRBV4-2; j_gene: TRBJ2-2
CDR3nt: TGTGCCACCAGTGATCTTCGCACTAGCGGGACCACAGATACGCAGTATTTT; CDR3aa: CATSDLRTSGTTDTQYF; d_gene: TRBD2; abundance: few; v_gene: TRBV24-1; j_gene: TRBJ2-3
CDR3nt: TGTGCCAGCAGCGTCGAAGTCTACAATGAGCAGTTCTTC; CDR3aa: CASSVEVYNEQFF; d_gene: NA; abundance: NA; v_gene: TRBV9; j_gene: TRBJ2-1
CDR3nt: TGTGCCAGCAGTTTAGGGTCGCTGGGACACCTCTACGAGCAGTACTTC; CDR3aa: CASSLGSLGHLYEQYF; d_gene: NA; abundance: many; v_gene: TRBV28; j_gene: TRBJ2-7
CDR3nt: TGTGCCAGCAGAGTACAACAGGATAACTATGGCTACACCTTC; CDR3aa: CASRVQQDNYGYTF; d_gene: NA; abundance: NA; v_gene: TRBV2; j_gene: TRBJ1-2
CDR3nt: TGTGCCAGCACCACACTAGCGGGGATAAGGAACAATGAGCAGTTCTTC; CDR3aa: CASTTLAGIRNNEQFF; d_gene: TRBD2; abundance: few; v_gene: TRBV7-9; j_gene: TRBJ2-1
CDR3nt: TGTGCCAGCAGTCGGGGGGGGTTGGAGACCCAGTACTTC; CDR3aa: CASSRGGLETQYF; d_gene: TRBD2; abundance: few; v_gene: TRBV3-1; j_gene: TRBJ2-5
CDR3nt: TGTGCCAGCAGTTACGTCGGGGGGCAAACTGAAGCTTTCTTT; CDR3aa: CASSYVGGQTEAFF; d_gene: NA; abundance: many; v_gene: TRBV6-2/TRBV6-3; j_gene: TRBJ1-1
CDR3nt: TGTGCCAGCAGTTTAGGGACCGTAACCTACGAGCAGTACTTC; CDR3aa: CASSLGTVTYEQYF; d_gene: NA; abundance: many; v_gene: TRBV6-6; j_gene: TRBJ2-7
CDR3nt: TGTGCCAGCAGCTTCGCTCCGGGACAGGGGGATGAAAAACTGTTTTTT; CDR3aa: CASSFAPGQGDEKLFF; d_gene: TRBD1; abundance: NA; v_gene: TRBV5-6; j_gene: TRBJ1-4
CDR3nt: TGTGCCAGCAGCAAAGGGACTAGCGGCTACGAGCAGTACTTC; CDR3aa: CASSKGTSGYEQYF; d_gene: TRBD2; abundance: many; v_gene: TRBV7-9; j_gene: TRBJ2-7
CDR3nt: TGTGCCAGCAGCAACCGGGACAGTTCCTACGAGCAGTACTTC; CDR3aa: CASSNRDSSYEQYF; d_gene: TRBD1; abundance: many; v_gene: TRBV7-9; j_gene: TRBJ2-7
CDR3nt: TGCGCCAGCAGCTTGGGCAGTCGGGACAGGGGAAATGAGCAGTTCTTC; CDR3aa: CASSLGSRDRGNEQFF; d_gene: TRBD1; abundance: NA; v_gene: TRBV5-1; j_gene: TRBJ2-1
CDR3nt: TGTGCCACCCACGTATTAGGACAGGGCTATGGCTACACCTTC; CDR3aa: CATHVLGQGYGYTF; d_gene: TRBD1; abundance: many; v_gene: TRBV19; j_gene: TRBJ1-2
CDR3nt: TGTGCCAGCAGCCAAGAAGGCGGGACTGGGACCTACAATGAGCAGTTCTTC; CDR3aa: CASSQEGGTGTYNEQFF; d_gene: NA; abundance: few; v_gene: TRBV4-2; j_gene: TRBJ2-1
CDR3nt: TGTGCCAGCAGCGCCCCGGGGCAGCGGGGGTCCTACGAGCAGTACTTC; CDR3aa: CASSAPGQRGSYEQYF; d_gene: TRBD2; abundance: NA; v_gene: TRBV7-9; j_gene: TRBJ2-7
CDR3nt: TGCGCCAGCAGCTTGTGGCAGGGGAAAGGGTACGAGCAGTACTTC; CDR3aa: CASSLWQGKGYEQYF; d_gene: NA; abundance: few; v_gene: TRBV5-1; j_gene: TRBJ2-7
CDR3nt: TGTGCCAGCCCTGGGGCAGAAAACACTGAAGCTTTCTTT; CDR3aa: CASPGAENTEAFF; d_gene: NA; abundance: NA; v_gene: TRBV2; j_gene: TRBJ1-1
CDR3nt: TGTGCCAGCAGACCCCGGGACAGCTACACCGGGGAGCTGTTTTTT; CDR3aa: CASRPRDSYTGELFF; d_gene: TRBD1; abundance: many; v_gene: TRBV7-9; j_gene: TRBJ2-2